This paragraph reports one T cell receptor (beta chain). Its antigen is undetermined. Here immunoSEQ multiplex PCR was the method, and the copy in TCRdb shows in-frame clones only, minus some. Counted here are 83,000 or so clones, around four fifths occurring once; the ten biggest clones make up 8.4%. These data originate in a study of PD-L1 blockade in urothelial cancer. Study details: Bladder-origin urothelial cancer in males covered about 85% of the 29 patients. Individuals in the cohort had been given 0 to 3 earlier chemotherapy regimens. Study results and limitations: Larger 3-week expansion of tumor-associated blood clones was seen in durable-benefit patients.

The CDR3 covers 16 residues. Germline assignment: CDR1 MNHEY and CDR2 SVGAGI. The germline V and J ends were trimmed by 2 bases and 4 bases, with 16 bases remaining between them. Time point denoted: peripheral blood 6 weeks after treatment start. This clonotype originated in a man between 70 and 80 years old with urothelial cancer. This chain uses TRBV6-5 with TRBJ2-3, with D perhaps matching TRBD1 (6 bases). The sequences come from PBMCs, collected around atezolizumab (anti-PD-L1) treatment. In DNA form, the CDR3 reads TGTGCCAGCAGTTACGGGGGCTTCCTCCGGGCAGATACGCAGTATTTT. Residues: CASSYGGFLRADTQYF.